Each of the 27 T cell receptor beta chains below was sequenced from the same sample in a study of cytomegalovirus exposure and HLA in healthy donors. PCR used 60 Vbeta primers and 13 Jbeta primers. The assay was immunoSEQ multiplex PCR, and TCRdb's table has in-frame clones only and misses some. The table records roughly 180,000 clones, 70% to 90% of them present only once. Sequences were obtained from PBMCs. The receptors come from a young man in good health and CMV-seropositive.

This rearrangement joins TRBV4-3 to TRBJ1-4; 7 nucleotides line up with TRBD1. The germline V gene has CDR1 LGHNA and CDR2 YSLEER. The CDR3 is 16 amino acids. The V and J ends lost 2 bases and 5 bases, in that order; junction bases with no gene match: 8. CDR3 in amino acids: CASSQHRDRRNEKLFF. CDR3 coding DNA: TGCGCCAGCAGCCAACACAGGGACAGACGGAATGAAAAACTGTTTTTT.

This chain joins TRBV25-1 and TRBJ2-4; no firm D call. V was clipped by 6 bases and J by 0 bases, with 12 bases between them. This CDR3 spans 15 amino acids. Germline V CDR1 and CDR2: MGHDK, SYGVNS. CDR3 bases: TGTGCCAGCAGCCCCTCCCTAATAGCCAAAAACATTCAGTACTTC. Encoded protein: CASSPSLIAKNIQYF.

CDR3 residues: CASSQDRGYLNTEAFF. The CDR3 DNA reads TGTGCCAGCTCCCAGGACAGGGGGTACTTGAACACTGAAGCTTTCTTT. The rearrangement uses TRBV18 and TRBJ1-1; TRBD1 agrees at 10 bases. Germline V CDR1 and CDR2: KGHSH, LQKENI. CDR3 length equals 16 residues. V lost 6 bases, J lost 0 bases, and 7 bases stayed unmatched.

The chain recombines TRBV11-2 with TRBJ2-2; D might be TRBD2 (5 bases). This CDR3 has 18 amino acids. Germline values: CDR1 SGHAT, CDR2 FQNNGV. V was shortened by 0 bases and J by 7 bases, with 21 bases between the two germline ends. The CDR3, as DNA: TGTGCCAGCAGCTTAGATCCCTCCCTACGCGGGCCGGGCGGGGAGCTGTTTTTT. This gives the protein CASSLDPSLRGPGGELFF.

In DNA, the CDR3 is TGTGCCAGCAGAGCCGAAGGGGGTGAGCCTGAAGCTTTCTTT. Translating it yields CASRAEGGEPEAFF. The V call is TRBV6-4, the J call TRBJ1-1; D perhaps matches TRBD1 (6 bases). The CDR3 has 14 amino acids. Trimming stripped 6 bases from V and 6 bases from J, with 17 bases between. From germline, CDR1 is MRHNA and CDR2 SNTAGT.

The genes are TRBV10-3 and TRBJ2-5; 10 nucleotides match TRBD1. With 10 bases clipped from V and 3 bases from J, the junction kept 2 bases outside the gene matches. The CDR3 is 12 residues long. Germline values: CDR1 ENHRY, CDR2 SYGVKD. The CDR3 coding sequence is TGTGCCAATGGACAGGGGGAAGAGACCCAGTACTTC. It yields the protein CANGQGEETQYF.

The chain links TRBV5-1 to TRBJ2-2; 8 bases agree with TRBD1. V gave up 6 bases and J gave up 1 base; unmatched junction bases: 5. The germline CDR1 and CDR2 sequences are SGHRS and YFSETQ. The CDR3 is made up of 15 amino acids. Written as DNA, the CDR3 is TGCGCCAGCACCTCCGGGACAGGGAACACCGGGGAGCTGTTTTTT. Protein sequence: CASTSGTGNTGELFF.

A few counts support this clone. This rearrangement joins TRBV29-1 to TRBJ2-3; D call uncertain. The CDR3 extends over 11 amino acids. From germline, CDR1 is SQVTM and CDR2 ANQGSEA. The CDR3 DNA reads TGCTGTGGCTCCAGGACAGATACGCAGTATTTT. Translation: CCGSRTDTQYF.

The V call is TRBV2, the J call TRBJ2-7; D perhaps matches TRBD2 (5 bases). Trimming pared 4 bases from V and 0 bases from J, leaving 10 bases between. Germline V gene sequence: CDR1 SNHLY, CDR2 FYNNEI. The CDR3 runs to 14 residues. The CDR3: CASSARGSSYEQYF. In DNA form, the CDR3 reads TGTGCCAGCAGTGCTCGGGGTTCCTCCTACGAGCAGTACTTC.

The gene calls are TRBV10-3 and TRBJ1-1; D perhaps matches TRBD1 (5 bases). The CDR3 runs to 14 residues. The ends were cut back, 6 bases at V and 5 bases at J, with 16 bases in the middle. Germline V gives CDR1 ENHRY, CDR2 SYGVKD. The CDR3 here is CAIRRRTLETEAFF. The CDR3 nucleotides read TGTGCCATCAGGAGACGGACACTTGAGACTGAAGCTTTCTTT.

Written as DNA, the CDR3 is TGTGCCAGCAGCCTCCCGAGGGAGACCCAGTACTTC. Protein product: CASSLPRETQYF. V gene TRBV5-4 combines with J gene TRBJ2-5; D is undetermined. V was shortened by 4 bases and J by 5 bases, with 9 bases between the two germline ends. The CDR3 sequence is 12 residues long. In germline, CDR1 is SGHNT, CDR2 YYREEE (reference sequence).

This chain links TRBV5-5 with TRBJ1-2; 9 bases match TRBD1. J lost 7 bases, V lost 0 bases, and 13 bases had no gene match. Germline V lookup: CDR1 SGHKS, CDR2 YYEKEE (reference sequence). The CDR3 spans 17 residues. The CDR3 sequence: CASSLEIWGTGFTGYTF. In DNA, the CDR3 is TGTGCCAGCAGCTTGGAAATATGGGGGACAGGGTTTACTGGCTACACCTTC.

The chain couples TRBV7-6 to TRBJ2-5, with D tentatively TRBD1 (6 bases). Germline V gene sequence: CDR1 SGHVS, CDR2 FNYEAQ. The CDR3 has 15 residues. Trimming left V 4 bases short and J 5 bases short, with 17 bases between. CDR3 amino acids: CASSSSQGGTETQYF. The CDR3 DNA reads as TGTGCCAGCAGCTCATCACAGGGTGGGACGGAGACCCAGTACTTC.

The chain is built from TRBV5-1 and TRBJ2-5, with a tentative D call TRBD1 (5 bases). The CDR3 consists of 15 residues. CDR1 SGHRS and CDR2 YFSETQ come from the germline V gene. Trimming left V 2 bases short and J 5 bases short, with 16 bases between. CDR3 sequence: CASSFDQGRLETQYF. The CDR3 DNA reads TGCGCCAGCAGCTTCGATCAGGGCAGGTTGGAGACCCAGTACTTC.

This clone was seen just once. The J gene is TRBJ1-2, the V gene TRBV18; possibly TRBD1 for D (6 bases). Germline V gene data show CDR1 as KGHSH and CDR2 as LQKENI. V dropped 4 bases and J dropped 1 base, with 13 bases sitting between them. The CDR3 totals 15 residues. The CDR3 bases are TGTGCCAGCTCACTTCAACAGGGAAGTAACTATGGCTACACCTTC. It encodes CASSLQQGSNYGYTF.

This rearrangement joins TRBV6-1 to TRBJ1-1; D is possibly TRBD1 (6 bases). The germline V gene encodes CDR1 MNHNS and CDR2 SASEGT. There are 15 residues in the CDR3. The V end was cut by 8 bases, the J end by 5 bases, with 21 bases between. CDR3 protein: CASPGRRQGLTEAFF. As DNA, the CDR3 is TGTGCCAGCCCCGGAAGGAGGCAGGGGCTAACTGAAGCTTTCTTT.

This chain uses TRBV30 with TRBJ1-6, with D uncertain. This CDR3 is built from 14 residues. CDR1 is GTSNPN, CDR2 SVGIG, per germline (reference sequence). V was shortened by 3 bases and J by 0 bases, with 6 bases between the two germline ends. The CDR3 loop reads CAWRWSSYNSPLHF. The CDR3 DNA sequence: TGTGCCTGGAGGTGGAGCTCCTATAATTCACCCCTCCACTTT.

In its sample, this clone was seen a few times. The chain combines TRBV2 with TRBJ2-2; 10 bases align to TRBD1. Germline CDR1 and CDR2: SNHLY and FYNNEI. Trimming at V came to 2 bases and at J to 6 bases, leaving 3 bases not matched to a gene. The CDR3 has 15 amino acids. CDR3 DNA: TGTGCCAGCAGTGAACTCGGACAGGGGGCCGGGGAGCTGTTTTTT. Translating gives CASSELGQGAGELFF. Together with reference TRBV2 and TRBJ2-2, the CDR3 gives the full variable domain: EPEVTQTPSHQVTQMGQEVILRCVPISNHLYFYWYRQILGQKVEFLVSFYNNEISEKSEIFDDQFSVERPDGSNFTLKIRSTKLEDSAMYFCASSELGQGAGELFFGEGSRLTVL.

The chain is built from TRBV27 and TRBJ1-1; no clear D gene. Germline CDR1 MNHEY, CDR2 SMNVEV (reference sequence). V gave up 6 bases and J gave up 7 bases, with 15 bases separating them. The CDR3 sequence is 13 residues long. The CDR3 sequence is CASRVLGSLEAFF. CDR3 coding DNA: TGTGCCAGCAGAGTTCTGGGGAGCCTTGAAGCTTTCTTT.

The V and J genes are TRBV6-6 and TRBJ2-3; no reliable D call. Germline V CDR1 and CDR2: MNHNY, SVGAGI (reference sequence). The CDR3 spans 14 residues. V lost 9 bases and J 0 bases, leaving 13 bases between the germline ends. CDR3 coding DNA: TGTGCCAGTCGGTTCCCCCATAGCACAGATACGCAGTATTTT. It encodes CASRFPHSTDTQYF.

The genes are TRBV6-6 and TRBJ1-2; possible D gene TRBD1, 6 bases. The V end lost 6 bases, the J end lost 5 bases, and 16 bases lay between the germline ends. The germline V gene has CDR1 MNHNY and CDR2 SVGAGI (reference sequence). The CDR3 is 14 residues long. This CDR3 is CASRGAGARYGYTF. Here the CDR3 DNA reads TGTGCCAGCAGGGGGGCAGGGGCTCGGTATGGCTACACCTTC.

The chain couples TRBV30 to TRBJ2-5, with 10 positions matching TRBD1. CDR1 is GTSNPN and CDR2 is SVGIG in the germline V gene (reference sequence). With V trimmed by 2 bases and J by 1 base, 7 bases remained unmatched. The CDR3 has 16 residues. The CDR3 nucleotides are TGTGCCTGGAGTCCTTGGGACAGGGGAGGCCAAGAGACCCAGTACTTC. It encodes CAWSPWDRGGQETQYF.

V is TRBV11-2 and J is TRBJ2-2, with D possibly matching TRBD1 (5 bases). Germline V lookup: CDR1 SGHAT, CDR2 FQNNGV. The V end lost 4 bases, the J end lost 4 bases, and 16 bases lay between the germline ends. The CDR3 is 16 residues long. Written as DNA, the CDR3 is TGTGCCAGCAGCTCCCCCGGCAGGGTGGGCACCGGGGAGCTGTTTTTT. Translation gives CASSSPGRVGTGELFF.

This clone came up a few times. The CDR3 loop is CAWSVRDTEAFF. The CDR3 coding sequence is TGTGCCTGGAGTGTACGGGACACTGAAGCTTTCTTT. The genes are TRBV30 and TRBJ1-1; D unclear. Germline CDR1 GTSNPN, CDR2 SVGIG (reference sequence). The CDR3 is 12 amino acids. The germline V and J ends were trimmed by 0 bases and 3 bases, with 5 bases remaining between them.

This chain joins TRBV11-2 and TRBJ2-7, with TRBD1 matching over 8 bases. This CDR3 has 13 amino acids. Germline lookup yields CDR1 SGHAT and CDR2 FQNNGV. V shed 5 bases, J shed 2 bases, and the junction held 2 bases outside the gene matches. This CDR3 reads CASSRDRPYEQYF. The CDR3, as DNA: TGTGCCAGCAGCAGGGACAGGCCCTACGAGCAGTACTTC.

The chain is built from TRBV10-3 and TRBJ1-5, with 12 bases aligning to TRBD1. The CDR3 extends over 16 amino acids. Germline CDR1 reads ENHRY; CDR2 reads SYGVKD. Trimming cost V 6 bases and J 2 bases; bases outside gene matches: 5. Here the CDR3 reads CAISSGQGAGNQPQHF. CDR3 in DNA: TGTGCCATCAGCTCGGGACAGGGGGCCGGCAATCAGCCCCAGCATTTT.

The chain uses TRBV19 and TRBJ2-7; 10 bases line up with TRBD1. The J segment lost 3 bases and the V segment lost 4 bases, leaving 15 bases of the junction unmatched. The germline CDR1 and CDR2 sequences are LNHDA and SQIVND (reference sequence). This CDR3 has 18 amino acids. The CDR3 reads CASSTHPDRGDWDYEQYF. In DNA form, the CDR3 reads TGTGCCAGTAGTACCCACCCGGACAGGGGGGATTGGGACTACGAGCAGTACTTC.